This T cell receptor beta chain is drawn from a study of breast tumors, draining lymph nodes, adjacent tissues. Study findings and constraints: Data fit most tumor T cells coming from lymph node, expanding in tumor. Tumors had less TCR diversity than lymph nodes, more than nontumor tissue.

The lymph nodes were axillary draining lymph nodes from breast cancer patients. MiXCR, applied by TCRdb to the multiplex PCR reads, yields one record per CDR3 protein. This sample has roughly 130,000 distinct CDR3 sequences; nearly 20% occur once, and the top ten carry about 3.5%. This clonotype came up many times. Its antigen is still unknown. The CDR3 is 15 amino acids. The junction had 5 bases not matched to a gene; V was cut back by 0 bases and J by 5 bases. From germline, CDR1 is DFQATT and CDR2 SNEGSKA (reference sequence). V gene TRBV20-1 combines with J gene TRBJ2-3; 10 bases align to TRBD2. The receptor's source is a female donor with breast cancer. Some clones in this sample may be carry-over from other donors' samples. The sequenced sample was axillary lymph node tissue. This CDR3 is CSAREGLAGVDTQYF. In DNA form, the CDR3 reads TGCAGTGCTAGAGAAGGTCTAGCGGGAGTAGATACGCAGTATTTT.